The clone carrying this T cell receptor beta chain turned up a few times. Its antigen is undetermined. This sample is drawn from a study of cytomegalovirus exposure and HLA in healthy donors. Overall study results and limits: Associated with cytomegalovirus, according to the listing, were 150 to 200 TCR beta chains. The Asian-associated ancestry cluster reportedly had fewer N-insertions than the approximately 670-donor mean in a later analysis.

The CDR3 contains 17 residues. V was clipped by 0 bases and J by 1 base; unmatched bases: 5. Germline V gives CDR1 SGHRS, CDR2 YFSETQ. 13 Jbeta primers and 60 Vbeta primers were used for the PCR. TCRdb's table, derived via immunoSEQ multiplex PCR, lists solely in-frame clones and lacks some. The sample carries approximately 110,000 clones, around 60% recorded once. The chain uses TRBV5-1 and TRBJ2-3, with TRBD2 matching over 10 bases. The receptor was derived from a man aged 30-40 years in good health and CMV-seropositive. The sequencing input was PBMCs. The CDR3: CASSLGGLAGGTDTQYF. CDR3 coding DNA: TGCGCCAGCAGCTTGGGCGGGCTAGCGGGGGGCACAGATACGCAGTATTTT.